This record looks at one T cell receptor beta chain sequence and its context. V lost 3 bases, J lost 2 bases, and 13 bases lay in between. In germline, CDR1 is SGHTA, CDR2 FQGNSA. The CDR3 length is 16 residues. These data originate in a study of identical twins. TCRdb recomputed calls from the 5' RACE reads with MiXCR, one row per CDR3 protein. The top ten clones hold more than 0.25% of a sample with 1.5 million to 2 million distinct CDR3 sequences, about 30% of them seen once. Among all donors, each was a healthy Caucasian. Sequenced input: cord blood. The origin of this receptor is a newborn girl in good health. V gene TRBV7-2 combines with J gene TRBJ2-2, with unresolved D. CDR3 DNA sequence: TGTGCCAGCAGCTTTCAGGCCACGAGAAACACCGGGGAGCTGTTTTTT. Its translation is CASSFQATRNTGELFF.